These 16 T cell receptor beta chains share one sample of origin, sequenced in a study of T cells in Graves' hyperthyroidism and ophthalmopathy. TCR beta CDR3 regions were amplified from RNA. The study used the HTBI primer set for a first-round RT-PCR of the TCR CDR3. TCRdb itself ran the multiplex PCR reads through MiXCR, one entry per CDR3 protein. This sample has 650,000 to 750,000 distinct CDR3 sequences, with about 14% found just once. The material sequenced was blood. These TCRs come from a woman aged 18 to 35 with Graves' hyperthyroidism.

Ten or more counts support this clonotype. At one of its ends the junction is not consistent with the germline gene, which may arise from a read error. This chain links TRBV7-2 with TRBJ2-3; unclear D gene. The CDR3 totals 15 residues. The germline V gene encodes CDR1 SGHTA and CDR2 FQGNSA. The DNA for the CDR3 is TGTGCCAGCAGCTTAGTCGGCCCCGTGGCAGATACGCAGTATTTC. This gives the protein CASSLVGPVADTQYF.

This clonotype occurred many times. V is TRBV15 and J is TRBJ1-5; tentative D call: TRBD1 (5 bases). Per the germline V gene, CDR1 is LNHNV and CDR2 is YYDKDF (reference sequence). This CDR3 contains 16 residues. V lost 3 bases, J lost 1 base, and 13 bases lay in between. CDR3 sequence: CATSSGASLSNQPQHF. The CDR3, as DNA: TGTGCCACCAGCAGCGGGGCGAGTTTGAGCAATCAGCCCCAGCATTTT.

This clonotype was detected ten times or more. The chain links TRBV28 to TRBJ2-7; 7 bases align to TRBD1. In germline, CDR1 is MDHEN, CDR2 SYDVKM. The CDR3 contains 15 residues. The junction had 10 bases not matched to a gene; V was cut back by 3 bases and J by 5 bases. CDR3 in amino acids: CASSFARTGLHEQYF. The CDR3 DNA reads TGTGCCAGCAGTTTCGCAAGGACAGGTCTCCACGAGCAGTACTTC. Supplemented by reference TRBV28 and TRBJ2-7, the full variable domain reads DVKVTQSSRYLVKRTGEKVFLECVQDMDHENMFWYRQDPGLGLRLIYFSYDVKMKEKGDIPEGYSVSREKKERFSLILESASTNQTSMYLCASSFARTGLHEQYFGPGTRLTVT.

This clonotype was picked up many times. The rearrangement uses TRBV12-3 or TRBV12-4 and TRBJ2-5; D may correspond to TRBD1 or TRBD2 (5 bases each). CDR3 size: 14 residues. V was trimmed by 6 bases and J by 0 bases, leaving 11 bases between them. CDR3 region: CASRRDRYQETQYF. Here the CDR3 DNA reads TGTGCCAGCAGAAGGGACCGGTACCAAGAGACCCAGTACTTC.

This clonotype appeared a few times. The chain employs TRBV28 and TRBJ2-7, with 9 bases identical to TRBD2. This CDR3 comprises 16 residues. CDR1 and CDR2 (germline): MDHEN, SYDVKM. With 2 bases clipped from V and 4 bases from J, the junction kept 9 bases outside the gene matches. The CDR3 DNA reads TGTGCCAGCAGTTTAATAGGCGGGAGGGGTCTATACGAGCAGTACTTC. Its translation is CASSLIGGRGLYEQYF.

This clonotype was found many times. The chain carries TRBV24-1 and TRBJ2-3; D not certain. The length of the CDR3 is 15 residues. Germline V lookup: CDR1 KGHDR, CDR2 SFDVKD. Between the trimmed V and J ends, which lost 2 bases and 0 bases, there was a span of 8 bases. The CDR3 sequence: CATSDSLASTDTQYF. DNA of the CDR3: TGTGCCACCAGTGATTCCCTGGCAAGCACAGATACGCAGTATTTT.

This clonotype was counted at least ten times. The rearrangement links TRBV20-1 to TRBJ2-3; no clear D gene. The CDR3 loop spans 12 amino acids. Germline V gives CDR1 DFQATT, CDR2 SNEGSKA (reference sequence). The germline V and J ends were trimmed by 3 bases and 2 bases, with 6 bases remaining between them. Written as DNA, the CDR3 is TGCAGTGCTAGGAAGCCCACAGATACGCAGTATTTT. Translated, it gives CSARKPTDTQYF.

This clonotype was seen once. The V call is TRBV6-2 or TRBV6-3, the J call TRBJ2-7; D is unclear. Germline V CDR1 and CDR2: MNHEY, SVGEGT. V was clipped by 0 bases and J by 3 bases, with 9 bases between them. The CDR3 sequence is 14 residues long. The CDR3 region is CASSYSSTYYEQYF. Written as DNA, the CDR3 is TGTGCCAGCAGTTACTCGTCTACATACTACGAGCAGTACTTC.

This clonotype was observed a few times. CDR3 coding DNA: TGTGCCACCAGCAGAGATACGGGGAGGTTAAAGAACACTGAAGCTTTCTTT. It is translated as CATSRDTGRLKNTEAFF. The V call is TRBV15, the J call TRBJ1-1; no reliable D call. This CDR3 contains 17 residues. The V and J ends lost 0 bases and 1 base respectively, with 15 bases between them. CDR1 is LNHNV and CDR2 is YYDKDF in the germline V gene (reference sequence).

The chain is built from TRBV5-6 and TRBJ2-3, with D uncertain. V lost 1 base and J 4 bases, leaving 4 bases between the germline ends. The V gene's germline CDR1 is SGHDT and CDR2 YYEEEE. The CDR3 contains 12 residues. Written as DNA, the CDR3 is TGTGCCAGCAGCTTGATCCCAGATACGCAGTATTTT. Its translation: CASSLIPDTQYF.

At least ten counts were recorded for this clonotype. The chain uses TRBV7-3 and TRBJ1-1, with D perhaps TRBD1 (5 bases). CDR1 and CDR2 (germline): SGHTA, FQGTGA. Between the trimmed V and J ends, which lost 0 bases and 1 base, there was a span of 9 bases. The CDR3 has 15 amino acids. The CDR3 loop reads CASSLTRGGNTEAFF. In nucleotides, the CDR3 is TGTGCCAGCAGCTTAACGCGGGGGGGGAACACTGAAGCTTTCTTT.

In this sample, this clonotype turned up many times. The rearrangement links TRBV20-1 to TRBJ2-3; a possible D gene is TRBD1 (5 bases). CDR1 and CDR2 (germline): DFQATT, SNEGSKA (reference sequence). V was cut by 6 bases and J by 5 bases, with 15 bases left in between. This CDR3 has 13 amino acids. The CDR3 nucleotides are TGCAGTGCAGGCGGCAGGGTGGTAGATACGCAGTATTTT. Protein sequence: CSAGGRVVDTQYF.

This clonotype was counted many times. For the CDR3, the DNA is TGTGCCACCAAACAGGGAGAGACCGGGGAGCTGTTTTTT. Translated, it gives CATKQGETGELFF. This chain connects TRBV2 to TRBJ2-2; a possible D gene is TRBD1 (6 bases). In germline, CDR1 is SNHLY, CDR2 FYNNEI. This CDR3 spans 13 amino acids. V lost 10 bases, J lost 5 bases, and 14 bases lay in between.

This clonotype has a count of ten or more. The J gene is TRBJ2-1, the V gene TRBV7-2; tentatively, D is TRBD2 (6 bases). Germline CDR1 reads SGHTA; CDR2 reads FQGNSA. The V gene lost 0 bases and the J gene lost 9 bases, with 15 bases spanning the gap. There are 15 residues in the CDR3. This CDR3 is CASSLAPSTRPEQFF. The CDR3 DNA sequence: TGTGCCAGCAGCTTAGCCCCTTCGACTAGGCCTGAGCAGTTCTTC.

The CDR3, as DNA: TGTGCCAGCTCCAAGACAGGGGGCAAAGCTCAAGAGACCCAGTACTTC. It specifies CASSKTGGKAQETQYF. The chain couples TRBV12-3 or TRBV12-4 to TRBJ2-5; 10 nucleotides line up with TRBD1. The CDR3 runs 16 residues. Trimming removed 8 bases from V and 2 bases from J; junction bases left unmatched: 11.

This clonotype was seen ten or more times. The V gene is TRBV5-8, the J gene TRBJ2-1; the D is unclear. The germline gives CDR1 SGHTS, CDR2 YDEGEE. The CDR3 has 16 amino acids. V lost 0 bases and J 0 bases, leaving 10 bases between the germline ends. The CDR3, as DNA: TGTGCCAGCAGCTTGGGTCGTAGTAGCTCCTACAATGAGCAGTTCTTC. It encodes CASSLGRSSSYNEQFF.